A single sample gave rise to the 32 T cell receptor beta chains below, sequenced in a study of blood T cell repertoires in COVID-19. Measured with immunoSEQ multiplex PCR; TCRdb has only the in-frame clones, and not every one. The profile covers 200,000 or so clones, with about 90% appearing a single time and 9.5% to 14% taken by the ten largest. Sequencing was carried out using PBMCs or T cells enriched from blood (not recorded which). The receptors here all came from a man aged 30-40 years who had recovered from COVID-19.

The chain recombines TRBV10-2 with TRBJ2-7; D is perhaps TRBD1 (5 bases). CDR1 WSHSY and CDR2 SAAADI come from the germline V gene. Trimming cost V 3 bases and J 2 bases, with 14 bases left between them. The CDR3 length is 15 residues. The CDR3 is CASSDLQGLPYEQYF. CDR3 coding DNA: TGCGCCAGCAGTGATCTTCAGGGCCTGCCCTACGAGCAGTACTTC.

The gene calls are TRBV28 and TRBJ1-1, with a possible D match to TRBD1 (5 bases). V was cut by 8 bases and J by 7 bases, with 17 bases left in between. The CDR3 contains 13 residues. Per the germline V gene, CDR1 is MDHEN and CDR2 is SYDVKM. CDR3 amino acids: CASGLGGSIEAFF. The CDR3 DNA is TGTGCCAGCGGGCTGGGGGGGTCGATTGAAGCTTTCTTT.

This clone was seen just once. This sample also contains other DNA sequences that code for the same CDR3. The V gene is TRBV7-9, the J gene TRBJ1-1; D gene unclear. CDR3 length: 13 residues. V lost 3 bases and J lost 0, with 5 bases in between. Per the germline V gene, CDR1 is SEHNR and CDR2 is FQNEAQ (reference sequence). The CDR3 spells CASSFSVNTEAFF. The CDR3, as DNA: TGTGCCAGCAGCTTTAGCGTGAACACTGAAGCTTTCTTT.

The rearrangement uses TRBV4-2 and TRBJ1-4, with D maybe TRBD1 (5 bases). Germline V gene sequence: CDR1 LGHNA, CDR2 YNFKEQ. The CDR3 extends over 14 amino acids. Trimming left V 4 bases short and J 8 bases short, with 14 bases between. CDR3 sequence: CASSPGGFGEKLFF. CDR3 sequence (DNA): TGTGCCAGCAGCCCGGGGGGGTTTGGAGAAAAACTGTTTTTT.

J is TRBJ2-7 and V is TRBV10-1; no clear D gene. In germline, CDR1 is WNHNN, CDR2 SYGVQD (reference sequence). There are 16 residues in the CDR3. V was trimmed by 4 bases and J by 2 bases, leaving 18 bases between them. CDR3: CASSVLAGSPPYEQYF. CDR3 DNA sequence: TGCGCCAGCAGTGTATTGGCTGGCTCACCCCCCTACGAGCAGTACTTC.

CDR3 nucleotides: TGTGCCATCGGGGCCCAAGAGACCCAGTACTTC. Translated, it gives CAIGAQETQYF. The rearrangement joins TRBV10-3 to TRBJ2-5; tentative D call: TRBD1 (5 bases). Trimming shortened V by 8 bases and J by 1 base, and 5 bases separated the two germline ends. CDR3 size: 11 residues. Germline values: CDR1 ENHRY, CDR2 SYGVKD.

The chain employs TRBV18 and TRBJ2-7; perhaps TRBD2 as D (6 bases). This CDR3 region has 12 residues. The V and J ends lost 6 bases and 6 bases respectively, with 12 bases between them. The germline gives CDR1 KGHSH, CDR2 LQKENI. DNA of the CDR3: TGTGCCAGCTCCCCGGGGGAGTCCGAGCAGTACTTC. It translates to CASSPGESEQYF. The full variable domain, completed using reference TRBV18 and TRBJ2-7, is NAGVMQNPRHLVRRRGQEARLRCSPMKGHSHVYWYRQLPEEGLKFMVYLQKENIIDESGMPKERFSAEFPKEGPSILRIQQVVRGDSAAYFCASSPGESEQYFGPGTRLTVT.

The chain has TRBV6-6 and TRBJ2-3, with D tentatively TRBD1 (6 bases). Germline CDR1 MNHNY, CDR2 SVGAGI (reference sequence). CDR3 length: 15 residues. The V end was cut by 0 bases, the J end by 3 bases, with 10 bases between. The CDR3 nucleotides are TGTGCCAGCAGTTACTCGTTAGGGGGAACAGATACGCAGTATTTT. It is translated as CASSYSLGGTDTQYF.

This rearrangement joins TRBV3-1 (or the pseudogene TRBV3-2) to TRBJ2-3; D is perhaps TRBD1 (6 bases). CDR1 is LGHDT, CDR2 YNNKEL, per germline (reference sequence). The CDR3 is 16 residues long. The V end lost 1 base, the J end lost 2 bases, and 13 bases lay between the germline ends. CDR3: CASSQGVGGSTDTQYF. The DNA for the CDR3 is TGTGCCAGCAGCCAAGGGGTTGGGGGCTCCACAGATACGCAGTATTTT.

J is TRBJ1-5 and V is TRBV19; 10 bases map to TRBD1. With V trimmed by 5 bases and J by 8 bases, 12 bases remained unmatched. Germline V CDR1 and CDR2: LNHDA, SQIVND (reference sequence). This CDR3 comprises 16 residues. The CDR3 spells CASSDRGPSAQEPQHF. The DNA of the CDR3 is TGTGCCAGTAGTGACAGGGGGCCTTCTGCCCAGGAGCCCCAGCATTTT.

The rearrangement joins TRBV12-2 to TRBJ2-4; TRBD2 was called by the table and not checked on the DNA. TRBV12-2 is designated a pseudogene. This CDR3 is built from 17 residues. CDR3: CASRLETSGGPENIQYF. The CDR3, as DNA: TGTGCAAGTCGCCTTGAAACTAGCGGGGGACCTGAAAACATTCAGTACTTC.

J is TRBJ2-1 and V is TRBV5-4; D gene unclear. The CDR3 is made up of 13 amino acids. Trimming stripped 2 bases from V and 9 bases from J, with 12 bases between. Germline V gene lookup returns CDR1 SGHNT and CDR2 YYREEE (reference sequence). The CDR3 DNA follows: TGTGCCAGCAGCTTCGAAACAGTGGGTGAGCAGTTCTTC. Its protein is CASSFETVGEQFF.

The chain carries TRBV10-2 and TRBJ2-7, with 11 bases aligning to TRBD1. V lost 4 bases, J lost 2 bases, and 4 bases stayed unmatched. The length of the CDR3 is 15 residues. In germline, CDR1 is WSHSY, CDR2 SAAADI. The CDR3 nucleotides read TGCGCCAGCAGTGCCTTGGGACAGGGGGCCTACGAGCAGTACTTC. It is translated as CASSALGQGAYEQYF.

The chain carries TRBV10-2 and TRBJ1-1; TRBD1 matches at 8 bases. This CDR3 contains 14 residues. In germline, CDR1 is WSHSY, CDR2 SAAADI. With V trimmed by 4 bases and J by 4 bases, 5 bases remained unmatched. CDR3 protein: CASSGGQGFTEAFF. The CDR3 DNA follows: TGCGCCAGCAGTGGCGGACAGGGTTTCACTGAAGCTTTCTTT.

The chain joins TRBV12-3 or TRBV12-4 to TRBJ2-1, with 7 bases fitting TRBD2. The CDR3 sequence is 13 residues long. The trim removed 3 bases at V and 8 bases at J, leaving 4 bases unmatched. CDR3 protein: CASSLREFYEQFF. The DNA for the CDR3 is TGTGCCAGCAGTTTGCGGGAGTTCTATGAGCAGTTCTTC.

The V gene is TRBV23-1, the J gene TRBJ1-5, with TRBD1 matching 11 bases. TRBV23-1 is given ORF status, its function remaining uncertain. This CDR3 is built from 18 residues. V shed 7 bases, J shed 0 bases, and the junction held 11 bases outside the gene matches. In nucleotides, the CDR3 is TGCGCCAGCACTAGTGGGACAGGGGGAATCGATAGCAATCAGCCCCAGCATTTT. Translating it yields CASTSGTGGIDSNQPQHF.

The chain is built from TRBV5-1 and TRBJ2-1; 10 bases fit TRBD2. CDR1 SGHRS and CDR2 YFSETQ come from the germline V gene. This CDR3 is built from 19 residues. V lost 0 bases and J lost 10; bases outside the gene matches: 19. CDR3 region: CASSLAVPPPSGSTGEQFF. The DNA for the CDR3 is TGCGCCAGCAGCTTGGCAGTGCCCCCCCCTAGCGGGAGCACAGGAGAGCAGTTCTTC.

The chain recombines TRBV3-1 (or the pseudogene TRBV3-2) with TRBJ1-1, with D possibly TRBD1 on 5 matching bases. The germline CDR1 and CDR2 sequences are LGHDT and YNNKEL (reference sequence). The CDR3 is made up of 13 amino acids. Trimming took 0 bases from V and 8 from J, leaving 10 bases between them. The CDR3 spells CASSQDWAGEAFF. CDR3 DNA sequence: TGTGCCAGCAGCCAAGATTGGGCAGGGGAAGCTTTCTTT.

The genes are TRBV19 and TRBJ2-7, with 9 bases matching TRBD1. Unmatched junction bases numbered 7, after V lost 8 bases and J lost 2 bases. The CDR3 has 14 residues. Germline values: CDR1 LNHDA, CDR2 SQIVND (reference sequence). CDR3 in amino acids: CASQAGTGPYEQYF. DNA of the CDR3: TGTGCCAGTCAAGCCGGGACAGGGCCCTACGAGCAGTACTTC.

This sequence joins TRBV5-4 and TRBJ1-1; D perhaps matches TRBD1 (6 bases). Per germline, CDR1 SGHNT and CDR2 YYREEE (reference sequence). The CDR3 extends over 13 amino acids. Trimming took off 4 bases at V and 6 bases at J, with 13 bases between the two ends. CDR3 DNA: TGTGCCAGCAGCGCCTTAGAGGGGGCTGAAGCTTTCTTT. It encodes CASSALEGAEAFF.

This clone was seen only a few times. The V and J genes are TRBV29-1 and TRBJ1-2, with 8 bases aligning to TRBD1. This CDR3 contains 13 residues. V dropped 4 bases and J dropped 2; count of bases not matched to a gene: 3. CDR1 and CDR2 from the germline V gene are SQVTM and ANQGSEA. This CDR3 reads CSVGRQGNYGYTF. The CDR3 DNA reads TGCAGCGTTGGACGACAGGGGAACTATGGCTACACCTTC.

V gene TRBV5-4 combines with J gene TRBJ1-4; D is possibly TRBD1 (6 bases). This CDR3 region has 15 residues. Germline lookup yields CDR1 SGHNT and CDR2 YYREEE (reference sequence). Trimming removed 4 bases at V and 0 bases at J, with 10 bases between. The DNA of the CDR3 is TGTGCCAGCAGCCGGAACAGGGCAACTAATGAAAAACTGTTTTTT. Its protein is CASSRNRATNEKLFF.

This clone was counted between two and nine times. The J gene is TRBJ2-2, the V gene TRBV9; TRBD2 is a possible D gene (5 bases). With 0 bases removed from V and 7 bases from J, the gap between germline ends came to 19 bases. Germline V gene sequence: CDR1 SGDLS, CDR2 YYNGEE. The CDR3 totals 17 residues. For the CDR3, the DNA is TGTGCCAGCAGCGTAGCCCCACCGGGAAAGAGGGACGGGGAGCTGTTTTTT. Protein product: CASSVAPPGKRDGELFF.

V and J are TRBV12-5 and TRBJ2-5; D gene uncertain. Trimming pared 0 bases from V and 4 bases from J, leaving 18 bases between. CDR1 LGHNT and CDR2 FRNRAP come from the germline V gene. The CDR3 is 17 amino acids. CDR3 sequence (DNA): TGTGCTAGTGGTTTGGTACGTGGAGCACGACGACCAGAGACCCAGTACTTC. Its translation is CASGLVRGARRPETQYF.

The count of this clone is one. Here the CDR3 DNA reads TGTGCCAGCAGCCTAGGCGGGTCGGCCACAGATACGCAGTATTTT. Protein: CASSLGGSATDTQYF. The gene calls are TRBV4-2 and TRBJ2-3; TRBD2 might be the D (5 bases). Germline CDR1 LGHNA, CDR2 YNFKEQ. The germline V and J ends were trimmed by 4 bases and 2 bases, with 13 bases remaining between them. The CDR3 spans 15 residues.

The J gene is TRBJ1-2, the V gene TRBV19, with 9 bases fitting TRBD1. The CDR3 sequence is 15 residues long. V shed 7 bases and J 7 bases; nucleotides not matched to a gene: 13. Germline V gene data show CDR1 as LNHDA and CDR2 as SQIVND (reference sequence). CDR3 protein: CASMLGDRDFSGYTF. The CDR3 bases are TGTGCCAGTATGTTAGGGGACAGGGATTTTTCTGGCTACACCTTC.

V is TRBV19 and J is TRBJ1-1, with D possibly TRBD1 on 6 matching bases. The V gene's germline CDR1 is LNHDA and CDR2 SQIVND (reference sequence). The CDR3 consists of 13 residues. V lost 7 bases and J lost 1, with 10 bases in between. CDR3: CASKDRTNTEAFF. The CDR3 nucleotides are TGTGCCAGTAAAGACAGGACGAACACTGAAGCTTTCTTT. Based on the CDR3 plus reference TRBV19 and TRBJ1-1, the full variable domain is DGGITQSPKYLFRKEGQNVTLSCEQNLNHDAMYWYRQDPGQGLRLIYYSQIVNDFQKGDIAEGYSVSREKKESFPLTVTSAQKNPTAFYLCASKDRTNTEAFFGQGTRLTVV.

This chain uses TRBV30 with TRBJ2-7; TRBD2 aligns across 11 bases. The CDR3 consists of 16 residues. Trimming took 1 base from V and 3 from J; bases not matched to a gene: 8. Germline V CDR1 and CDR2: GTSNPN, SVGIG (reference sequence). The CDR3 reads CAWSGVAGGALYEQYF. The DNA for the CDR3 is TGTGCCTGGAGTGGGGTAGCGGGAGGGGCCCTCTACGAGCAGTACTTC.

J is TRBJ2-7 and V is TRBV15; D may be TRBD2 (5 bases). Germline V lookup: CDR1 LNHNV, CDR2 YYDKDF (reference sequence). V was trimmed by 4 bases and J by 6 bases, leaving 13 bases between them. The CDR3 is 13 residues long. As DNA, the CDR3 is TGTGCCACCAGCAAAGAAAGCCGGGGCGAGCAGTACTTC. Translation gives CATSKESRGEQYF.

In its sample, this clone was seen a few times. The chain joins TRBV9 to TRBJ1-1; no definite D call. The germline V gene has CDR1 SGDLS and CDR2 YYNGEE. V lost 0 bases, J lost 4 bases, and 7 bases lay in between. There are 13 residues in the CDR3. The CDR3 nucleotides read TGTGCCAGCAGCGTAGCCACAGTCACTGAAGCTTTCTTT. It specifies CASSVATVTEAFF.

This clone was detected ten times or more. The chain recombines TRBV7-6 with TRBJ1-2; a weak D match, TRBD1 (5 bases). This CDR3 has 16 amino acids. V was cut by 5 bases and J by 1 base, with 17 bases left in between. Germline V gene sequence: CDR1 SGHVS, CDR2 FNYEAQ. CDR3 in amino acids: CASSPSSQTDNYGYTF. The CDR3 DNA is TGTGCCAGCAGCCCATCCTCTCAGACAGATAACTATGGCTACACCTTC.

CDR3 protein: CASSYSRREGHYGYTF. The CDR3 DNA is TGTGCCAGCAGTTACTCGAGGAGGGAGGGACACTATGGCTACACCTTC. V and J are TRBV6-6 and TRBJ1-2; D might be TRBD1 (5 bases). The CDR3 has 16 amino acids. The ends were cut back, 0 bases at V and 3 bases at J, with 14 bases in the middle. Germline V gene data show CDR1 as MNHNY and CDR2 as SVGAGI (reference sequence).